The sequence of this T cell receptor (beta chain) was determined in a study of blood T cell repertoires in COVID-19 (dated by TCRdb to 2018 to 2021). Concerning the study at large: The collaborator samples originated in the United States, Italy and Spain and spanned the acute and convalescent phases of COVID-19. Where available, HLA class I and class II types were obtained from metadata supplied by the sample provider rather than from assay-based typing. Subjects who had been exposed to COVID-19, were actively infected with it, or had recovered from it provided the deeply sampled blood TCRbeta repertoires that made up the dataset. Samples came from the ongoing ImmuneRACE study (first 160 participants) plus 1,254 subjects from 6 global collaborators. The repertoires were released in a freely available public database intended as a resource for research on the immune response to SARS-CoV-2. Sample metadata almost always included a de-identified subject ID, COVID-19 status, age in years and sex. The material from the prospective study consisted of cDNA or gDNA derived from T cells, B-cell-depleted T cells, or PBMCs.

The full study reports these points: Clinical and demographic metadata were provided uncurated, with the amount varying by source and participant.

TCRbeta CDR3 regions were amplified from genomic DNA by means of the immunoSEQ Assay, a bias-controlled multiplex PCR. The original methods were these. The number of nucleated cells in each sample was estimated by amplification of reference gene primers within the assay. Sequence reads were collapsed and filtered to measure the absolute abundance of every unique TCRbeta CDR3 rearrangement. For each sample, productive Simpson clonality was calculated as the square root of Simpson's diversity index across productive rearrangements. The immuneACCESS repertoire file appears here via TCRdb, limited to in-frame rearrangements. These files lack a portion of the clones; in checked studies, under half of the deficit traces to unresolved V genes, and the cause of the others is not known. V and J calls and clone size come straight from that table; D and trimming were deduced from the DNA. Recorded for this sample are 200,000 to 250,000 clones; 75% to 90% of them occurred a single time. The ten largest make up more than 4% of the sample.

The CDR3, cysteine through phenylalanine, is 12 amino acids long. Just the 36-base CDR3 DNA is kept, in frame starting at base 1. CDR1 and CDR2, per the germline V gene (reference sequence), are GTSNPN and SVGIG. V is cut back by 5 bases and J by 10 bases, with 8 bases in the junction unmatched. Turning to this clone: Its binding antigen is unknown. No base-level quality is on record; no much larger clone is a single base apart.

Participants in the prospective study were aged roughly 18 to 100 years, lived in 24 United States geographic areas, and enrolled through a virtual design. In the prospective study, participants were assigned to cohorts based on the clinical history participants reported in a screening survey and a study questionnaire. Exposed participants were defined as having been in contact with someone with a PCR-confirmed or clinician-diagnosed COVID-19 case within 2 weeks of study entry. In the prospective study, mobile phlebotomists collected whole blood, serum and a nasopharyngeal or oropharyngeal swab from each participant. Prospective study participants could optionally give additional blood draws and questionnaires over a roughly two-month period. Prospective study blood samples were shipped either frozen or at room temperature before DNA extraction.

The clonotype originates from a woman between 25 and 40 years old who had been exposed to COVID-19. This chain joins TRBV30 to TRBJ2-1; TRBD2 matches 7 bases in the middle. Sequencing was performed on PBMCs or T cells enriched from blood (not recorded which). The DNA reads as follows: TGTGCCTGGGATGAAGCGGGGTTGGAGCAGTTCTTC. It is translated as CAWDEAGLEQFF.